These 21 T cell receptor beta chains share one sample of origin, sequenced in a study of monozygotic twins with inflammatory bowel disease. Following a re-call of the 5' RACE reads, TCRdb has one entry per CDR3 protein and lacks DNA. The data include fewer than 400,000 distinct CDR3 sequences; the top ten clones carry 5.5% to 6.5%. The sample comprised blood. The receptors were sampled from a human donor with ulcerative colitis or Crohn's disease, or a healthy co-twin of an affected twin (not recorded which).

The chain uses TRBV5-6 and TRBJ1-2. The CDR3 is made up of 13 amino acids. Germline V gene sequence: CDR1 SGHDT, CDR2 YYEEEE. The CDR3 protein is CASSLRYSYGYTF.

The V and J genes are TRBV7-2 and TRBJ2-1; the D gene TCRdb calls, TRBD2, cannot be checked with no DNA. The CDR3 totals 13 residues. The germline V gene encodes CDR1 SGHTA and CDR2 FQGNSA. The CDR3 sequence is CASSRREDNEQFF.

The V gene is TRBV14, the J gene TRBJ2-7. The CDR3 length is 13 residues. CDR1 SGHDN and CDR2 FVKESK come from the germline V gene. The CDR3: CASSLVGVGEQYF.

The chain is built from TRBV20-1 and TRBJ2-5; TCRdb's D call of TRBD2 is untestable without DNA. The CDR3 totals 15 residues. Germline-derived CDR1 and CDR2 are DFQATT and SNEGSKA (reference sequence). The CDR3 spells CSATPTSGNQETQYF.

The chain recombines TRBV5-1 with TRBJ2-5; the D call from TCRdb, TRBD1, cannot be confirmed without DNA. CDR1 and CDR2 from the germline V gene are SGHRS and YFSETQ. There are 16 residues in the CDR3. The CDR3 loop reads CASSLIPTGAKETQYF.

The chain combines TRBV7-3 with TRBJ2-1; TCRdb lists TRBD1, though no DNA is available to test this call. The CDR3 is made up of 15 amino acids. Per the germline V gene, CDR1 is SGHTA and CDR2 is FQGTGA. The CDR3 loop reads CASSSSGAAANEQFF.

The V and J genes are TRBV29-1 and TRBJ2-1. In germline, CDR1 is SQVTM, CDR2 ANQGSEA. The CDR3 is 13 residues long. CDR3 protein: CSGSGRSYNEQFF.

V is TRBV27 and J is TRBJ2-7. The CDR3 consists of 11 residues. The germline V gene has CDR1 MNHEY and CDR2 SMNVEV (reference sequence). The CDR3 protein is CASSSMREQYF.

Here the CDR3 reads CSARVQDLLNYEQYF. V and J are TRBV20-1 and TRBJ2-7. The CDR3 spans 15 residues. In germline, CDR1 is DFQATT, CDR2 SNEGSKA (reference sequence).

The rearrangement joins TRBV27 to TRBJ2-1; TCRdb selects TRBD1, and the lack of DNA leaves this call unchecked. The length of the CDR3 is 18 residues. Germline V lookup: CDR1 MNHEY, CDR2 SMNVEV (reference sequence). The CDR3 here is CATKGGSYLRTLRNEQFF.

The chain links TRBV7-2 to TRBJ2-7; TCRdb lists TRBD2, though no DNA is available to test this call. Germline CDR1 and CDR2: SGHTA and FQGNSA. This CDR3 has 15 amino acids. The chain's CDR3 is CASSLGGGNAYEQYF.

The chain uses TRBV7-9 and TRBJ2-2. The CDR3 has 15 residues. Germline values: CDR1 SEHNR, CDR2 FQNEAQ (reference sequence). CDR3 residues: CASSSDVSYTGELFF.

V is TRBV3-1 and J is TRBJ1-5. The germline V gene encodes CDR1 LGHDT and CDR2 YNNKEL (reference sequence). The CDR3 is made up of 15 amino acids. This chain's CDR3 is CASSPTHSNRQPQHF.

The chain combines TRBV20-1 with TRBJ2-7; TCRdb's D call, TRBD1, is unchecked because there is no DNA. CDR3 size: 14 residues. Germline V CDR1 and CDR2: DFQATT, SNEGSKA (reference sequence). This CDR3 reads CSASPGSTLSEQYF.

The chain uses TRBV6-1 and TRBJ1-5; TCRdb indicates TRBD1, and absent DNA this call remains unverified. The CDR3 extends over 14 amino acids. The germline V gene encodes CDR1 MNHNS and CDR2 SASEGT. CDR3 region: CASSRTAGNQPQHF.

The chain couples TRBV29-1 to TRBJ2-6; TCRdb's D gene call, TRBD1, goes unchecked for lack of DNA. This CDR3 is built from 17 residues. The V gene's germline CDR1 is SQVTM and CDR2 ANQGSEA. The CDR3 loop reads CSFLTGTGHSGANVLTF.

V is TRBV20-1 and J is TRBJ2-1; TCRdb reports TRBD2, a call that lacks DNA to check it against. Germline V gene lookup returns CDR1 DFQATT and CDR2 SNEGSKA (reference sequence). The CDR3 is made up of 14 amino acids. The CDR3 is CSARDAAGGAGQFF.

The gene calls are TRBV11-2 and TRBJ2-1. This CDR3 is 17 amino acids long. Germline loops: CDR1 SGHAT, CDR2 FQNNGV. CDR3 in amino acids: CASSLDRAKESYNEQFF.

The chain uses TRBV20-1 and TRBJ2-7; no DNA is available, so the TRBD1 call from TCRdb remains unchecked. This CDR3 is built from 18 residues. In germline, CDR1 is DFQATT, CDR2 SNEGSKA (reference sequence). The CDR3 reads CSAPRVGFRGPSSYEQYF.

CDR3 sequence: CAWSLTGGYEQYF. The chain couples TRBV30 to TRBJ2-7; TCRdb proposes TRBD1, but this gene call is untestable without DNA. CDR3 length: 13 amino acids. Looked up from germline, CDR1 is GTSNPN and CDR2 is SVGIG (reference sequence).

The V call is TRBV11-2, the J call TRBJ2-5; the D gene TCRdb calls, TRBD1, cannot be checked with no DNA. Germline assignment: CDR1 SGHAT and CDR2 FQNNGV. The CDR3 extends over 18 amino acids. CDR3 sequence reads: CASSLDGTGLPYQETQYF.